This TCR beta chain was identified in a study of OX40 agonist ivuxolimab in advanced cancers. Study in general: Partial responses occurred in three patients (one hepatocellular carcinoma, two cutaneous melanoma). Notes on the study in general: Fewer expanded clones were found on average in CD4+ than in CD8+ T cells.

The ends were cut back, 3 bases at V and 8 bases at J, with 11 bases in the middle. CDR1 and CDR2 from the germline V gene are SGHTA and FQGNSA. This CDR3 is built from 14 residues. Generated by immunoSEQ multiplex PCR, the TCRdb table keeps only in-frame clones and is missing some. The sample includes tens of thousands of clones, approximately 80% of them seen just once. This clone was observed a single time. The antigen is not known. The receptor was derived from an adult with an advanced solid tumor such as melanoma, head and neck, liver or kidney cancer. The chain combines TRBV7-2 with TRBJ1-6; D unresolved. The source was CD4+ or CD8+ T cells sorted from blood, collected in a trial of the OX40 agonist ivuxolimab. This CDR3 reads CASSFDWGYSPLHF. In DNA form, the CDR3 reads TGTGCCAGCAGCTTTGACTGGGGATATTCACCCCTCCACTTT.